Included here is one T cell receptor beta chain sequence, with context. This clonotype was observed a handful of times. Its target antigen remains unknown. No clone much larger than this one lies a single base away; base qualities are absent. The sample comes from a study of T cells after yellow fever vaccination (dated by TCRdb to about 2019). Study-wide context: The SMART-Seq v4 Ultra Low Input RNA kit was used to prepare libraries from fractions with low cell numbers. Blood was collected at multiple timepoints before and after primary and secondary immunization, and bulk PBMC replicates and cell subsets were isolated. To follow T-cell clones before and after primary and booster YFV17D yellow fever vaccination, bulk TCR alpha and beta repertoires were sequenced over time. Two healthy male donors, one aged 18 to 29 and one aged 30 to 40 years, were included in the cohort.

The CDR3 contains 13 residues, cysteine and phenylalanine counted. Only the CDR3 portion is preserved as DNA: 39 bases, with reading frame beginning at the first base. Here V drops 5 bases and J drops 9 bases, and the junction holds 4 bases not matched to any gene. What the treatment or condition label conveys for this sample: live attenuated yellow fever vaccine strain. A standard Ficoll-Paque protocol was used to isolate PBMCs from peripheral blood. Dynabeads CD4 and CD8 positive selection kits were used to isolate the CD4 and CD8 T-cell fractions. TriZol was used to extract RNA from bulk PBMCs, CD4 and CD8 fractions, and dextramer-positive and dextramer-negative fractions. The data were produced on an Illumina NovaSeq 6000. Synthesis of TCR cDNA relied on 5'RACE template switching, a step that introduced a universal primer site along with unique molecular identifiers. Priming of cDNA synthesis was performed from both the TCR alpha and TCR beta constant segments. Libraries were amplified in two PCR steps, with sample barcodes and sequencing adapters added in the second step. Sequencing of the libraries was done on either Illumina HiSeq 2500 (2x100 bp) or NovaSeq (2x150 bp). The authors' pipeline ran thus. MIGEC handled demultiplexing of reads and collapsing into UMI consensus sequences, while MiXCR performed V(D)J alignment. Vaccine-responding clonotypes were identified with edgeR using replicate PBMC samples, with FDR below 0.01 and a log2 fold change above 5 up to day 15 being required. Each bulk clonotype was labeled CD4 or CD8 based on which sequenced repertoire, CD4 or CD8, contained the clonotype at higher abundance. Starting from the raw public reads, TCRdb applied fastp trimming at Q25, assembled clones with MiXCR and retained in-frame beta chains. Records with the same CDR3 protein are collapsed into one entry carrying the most frequent genes and DNA. TCRdb, not the original authors, processed these V and J calls. The table for this sample lists 300,000 to 400,000 distinct CDR3 sequences; about an eighth of them were counted only once. The ten largest clones add up to 3.2% of the sample.

The study at large found these results: Most clones expanded after primary vaccination (around 96% of CD4 and 88% of CD8) were re-detected after the booster, suggesting that broad memory maintenance occurred. Because the study included only a couple of donors, the extent to which the findings can be generalized is limited. Computational filtering was required because FACS-sorted repertoires could contain abundant contaminating clonotypes from the bulk population. A small share of clonotypes occurred in both CD4 and CD8 compartments, likely arising from convergent recombination. The secondary T-cell response was weaker than the primary response but faster, peaking on day 5 instead of day 15.

This sample comprised CD4+ T cells sorted from PBMCs, obtained 15 days after the yellow fever booster vaccination. The chain employs TRBV12-3 or TRBV12-4 and TRBJ2-1, with 10 bases aligning to TRBD1. This clonotype was sampled from a man aged 18 to 29 who received the YFV17D yellow fever vaccine. The DNA reads TGTGCCAGCAGTGGGACAGGGGTTGGTGAGCAGTTCTTC. This encodes CASSGTGVGEQFF.